This TCR beta chain is drawn from a study of response to subunit inactivated influenza vaccine. TCRdb used MiXCR to reprocess the RT-PCR reads, holding one entry per CDR3 protein. Among under 500,000 distinct CDR3 sequences listed, approximately 11% were seen once. In this sample, this clonotype turned up a few times. Its antigen is not identified. Study results and limitations: The authors suggested that every seasonal influenza vaccination recruits few new T cells.

V was pared by 6 bases and J by 8 bases, with 13 bases between. This CDR3 comprises 12 residues. This chain joins TRBV12-3 or TRBV12-4 and TRBJ1-2; no reliable D call. The specimen was PBMCs from blood, collected roughly 48 days after vaccination. This clonotype was sampled from a man between 45 and 60 years old who received an inactivated influenza vaccine. CDR3: CASSPGLEGYTF. The CDR3 region has the DNA TGTGCCAGCAGCCCCGGGCTCGAGGGCTACACCTTC.